The 21 T cell receptor beta chains presented below share a single source sample, sequenced in a study of OX40 agonist ivuxolimab in advanced cancers. Libraries came from the immunoSEQ multiplex PCR assay. TCRdb mirrors the immuneACCESS table, restricted to in-frame sequences. Some clones are absent from its copies; in checked studies, under half trace to an unresolved V gene, and the reason for the others is unknown. The sample table contains 80,000 or so clones; only one count was recorded for 84% of them. The ten top clones hold around 25% of the sample. Sequences were derived from CD4+ or CD8+ T cells sorted from blood, sampled in a trial of the OX40 agonist ivuxolimab. The receptors shown here come from an adult with an advanced solid tumor such as melanoma, head and neck, liver or kidney cancer.

The rearrangement uses TRBV18 and TRBJ2-1; no reliable D call. The CDR3 is 12 amino acids. Trimming stripped 2 bases from V and 6 bases from J, with 5 bases between. Looked up from germline, CDR1 is KGHSH and CDR2 is LQKENI. The CDR3 DNA is TGTGCCAGCTCACCAGGGTTCAATGAGCAGTTCTTC. Amino acid sequence: CASSPGFNEQFF.

This clone was seen at least ten times. The CDR3 region has the DNA TGTGCCAGCAGCCTTACAGGGGTCGACTATGGCTACACCTTC. It yields the protein CASSLTGVDYGYTF. The chain carries TRBV7-9 and TRBJ1-2; 7 bases are shared with TRBD1. V shed 5 bases and J 3 bases; nucleotides not matched to a gene: 6. Germline V gene sequence: CDR1 SEHNR, CDR2 FQNEAQ (reference sequence). The CDR3 consists of 14 residues.

The V and J genes are TRBV11-3 and TRBJ1-2, with a weak D call TRBD1 (6 bases). This CDR3 spans 16 amino acids. Germline CDR1 and CDR2: SGHNT and YENEEA. Trimming removed 3 bases from V and 5 bases from J, with 19 bases in between. The CDR3 bases are TGTGCCAGCAGCTTCCAAGGCAGGGGAGGAACTTATGGCTACACCTTC. Protein: CASSFQGRGGTYGYTF.

The J gene is TRBJ2-7, the V gene TRBV4-1; tentative D call: TRBD2 (6 bases). Germline values: CDR1 MGHRA, CDR2 YSYEKL. The germline V and J ends were trimmed by 5 bases and 9 bases, with 23 bases remaining between them. The CDR3 consists of 15 residues. CDR3 sequence: CASSSRGSGQIGQYF. The CDR3 DNA sequence: TGCGCCAGCAGCTCCCGGGGTAGCGGCCAAATTGGGCAGTACTTC.

The genes are TRBV19 and TRBJ2-1; D gene ambiguous. V shed 5 bases and J shed 7 bases, with 6 bases lying between them. Germline CDR1 is LNHDA and CDR2 is SQIVND (reference sequence). This CDR3 region has 11 residues. CDR3 DNA sequence: TGTGCCAGTAGTCCGTTGAATGAGCAGTTCTTC. Residues: CASSPLNEQFF.

This clone was seen a handful of times. The chain links TRBV6-5 to TRBJ1-2; weak D call: TRBD1 (6 bases). Trimming cost V 5 bases and J 7 bases, with 20 bases left between them. Germline CDR1 and CDR2: MNHEY and SVGAGI. The CDR3 runs to 15 residues. The CDR3 protein is CASSPEYRVAGGYTF. The CDR3 DNA reads as TGTGCCAGCAGTCCAGAATACAGGGTAGCCGGTGGCTACACCTTC.

DNA for the CDR3: TGTGCCAGCAGCCGCAGGGGACTAGCGGGAGGACCCCCCGGGGAGCTGTTTTTT. It translates to CASSRRGLAGGPPGELFF. The gene calls are TRBV7-8 and TRBJ2-2; TRBD2 matches 15 bases. This CDR3 spans 18 amino acids. J was trimmed by 6 bases and V by 5 bases; bases with no gene match: 10. CDR1 SGHVS and CDR2 FQNEAQ come from the germline V gene.

A single count supports this clone. One end of the junction is discordant with germline, which a read error may explain. V usage is TRBV2 and J usage is TRBJ1-2; D might be TRBD1 (6 bases). CDR1 and CDR2 from the germline V gene are SNHLY and FYNNEI. The CDR3 totals 15 residues. CDR3 coding DNA: TGTGCCAGCAGTGACCGGGGACACTATAACGATGGCTACACCTTC. As protein: CASSDRGHYNDGYTF.

The chain combines TRBV29-1 with TRBJ2-3; 11 bases are a match to TRBD2. The CDR3 has 14 residues. CDR1 is SQVTM and CDR2 is ANQGSEA in the germline V gene. After removal of 4 bases from V and 1 base from J, the junction contained 1 base not matched to a gene. CDR3: CSVGGLAGTDTQYF. The CDR3 region has the DNA TGCAGCGTTGGGGGACTAGCGGGCACAGATACGCAGTATTTT.

The chain links TRBV28 to TRBJ1-1; D gene unclear. V was trimmed by 2 bases and J by 4 bases, leaving 8 bases between them. This CDR3 contains 13 residues. Germline-derived CDR1 and CDR2 are MDHEN and SYDVKM. CDR3 DNA: TGTGCCAGCAGTTTACCAGGACCCACTGAAGCTTTCTTT. Translated, it gives CASSLPGPTEAFF.

The chain links TRBV5-4 to TRBJ2-5, with 9 bases identical to TRBD1. The CDR3 contains 14 residues. Trimming took 3 bases from V and 5 from J; bases not matched to a gene: 5. Per the germline V gene, CDR1 is SGHNT and CDR2 is YYREEE (reference sequence). The CDR3 DNA sequence: TGTGCCAGCAGCTCAACAGGGGGCGACGAGACCCAGTACTTC. Encoded protein: CASSSTGGDETQYF.

The chain links TRBV7-8 to TRBJ2-5; no reliable D call. Trimming took 1 base from V and 4 from J, leaving 13 bases between them. From germline, CDR1 is SGHVS and CDR2 FQNEAQ. The CDR3 consists of 15 residues. The DNA for the CDR3 is TGTGCCAGCAGCTTAGTATCTATTGGAACAGAGACCCAGTACTTC. This translates into CASSLVSIGTETQYF.

J is TRBJ1-3 and V is TRBV28; no firm D call. The CDR3 consists of 15 residues. CDR1 MDHEN and CDR2 SYDVKM come from the germline V gene. Trimming removed 7 bases from V and 6 bases from J, with 19 bases in between. The CDR3 DNA reads TGTGCCAGCAACCCCAGGACTTGGGCTGAAAACACCATATATTTT. Encoded protein: CASNPRTWAENTIYF.

The chain is built from TRBV11-2 and TRBJ1-2, with TRBD1 identical over 9 bases. The trim removed 4 bases at V and 4 bases at J, leaving 1 base unmatched. Looked up from germline, CDR1 is SGHAT and CDR2 is FQNNGV. CDR3 length equals 13 residues. CDR3 region: CASSSGQGYGYTF. CDR3 DNA sequence: TGTGCCAGCAGCTCGGGACAGGGCTATGGCTACACCTTC.

This clone turned up a few times. The V call is TRBV11-1, the J call TRBJ1-2; D unclear. The CDR3 totals 15 residues. Germline CDR1 reads SGHAT; CDR2 reads FQDESV (reference sequence). V was trimmed by 0 bases and J by 6 bases, leaving 14 bases between them. In nucleotides, the CDR3 is TGTGCCAGCAGCTTAGCCCTAACCCCCTCCGATGGCTACACCTTC. Protein: CASSLALTPSDGYTF.

On this clone itself: Other DNA variants within this sample encode the same CDR3. The V gene is TRBV18, the J gene TRBJ2-3; TRBD1 matches at 9 bases. CDR1 and CDR2 (germline): KGHSH, LQKENI. This CDR3 spans 14 amino acids. The ends lost 3 bases at V and 4 bases at J; junction bases unmatched: 2. Here the CDR3 DNA reads TGTGCCAGCTCACCCACAGGGGGCCCAGATACGCAGTATTTT. Its translation: CASSPTGGPDTQYF.

The rearrangement joins TRBV11-2 to TRBJ2-2; tentatively, D is TRBD2 (5 bases). This CDR3 region has 16 residues. Germline CDR1 reads SGHAT; CDR2 reads FQNNGV. The V end lost 7 bases, the J end lost 4 bases, and 19 bases lay between the germline ends. CDR3 bases: TGTGCCAGCACCCCGATAATTCGGGGTGTCACCGGGGAGCTGTTTTTT. This sequence encodes CASTPIIRGVTGELFF.

V and J are TRBV7-9 and TRBJ1-1; 12 bases align to TRBD1. Germline CDR1 is SEHNR and CDR2 is FQNEAQ (reference sequence). After removal of 5 bases from V and 3 bases from J, the junction contained 4 bases not matched to a gene. This CDR3 has 15 amino acids. Here the CDR3 reads CASSAGQGADTEAFF. CDR3 DNA sequence: TGTGCCAGCAGCGCGGGACAGGGGGCGGACACTGAAGCTTTCTTT. The complete variable domain, with remaining parts taken from reference TRBV7-9 and TRBJ1-1, reads DTGVSQNPRHKITKRGQNVTFRCDPISEHNRLYWYRQTLGQGPEFLTYFQNEAQLEKSRLLSDRFSAERPKGSFSTLEIQRTEQGDSAMYLCASSAGQGADTEAFFGQGTRLTVV.

The CDR3 region is CASSPPDGSYEQYF. CDR3 nucleotide sequence: TGTGCCAGCTCACCCCCGGACGGCTCCTACGAGCAGTACTTC. This sequence joins TRBV18 and TRBJ2-7, with no clear D. Germline loops: CDR1 KGHSH, CDR2 LQKENI. V lost 3 bases to trimming and J lost 0 bases, with 9 bases between them. The CDR3 sequence is 14 residues long. The variable domain in full, completed from reference TRBV18 and TRBJ2-7, reads NAGVMQNPRHLVRRRGQEARLRCSPMKGHSHVYWYRQLPEEGLKFMVYLQKENIIDESGMPKERFSAEFPKEGPSILRIQQVVRGDSAAYFCASSPPDGSYEQYFGPGTRLTVT.

Here the CDR3 DNA reads TGTGCCAGCAGCTTAATCTGGGGTCGTGGTAATGAGCAGTTCTTC. Translating it yields CASSLIWGRGNEQFF. The chain employs TRBV7-9 and TRBJ2-1; no firm D call. This CDR3 is built from 15 residues. V was cut by 2 bases and J by 7 bases, with 15 bases left in between. In germline, CDR1 is SEHNR, CDR2 FQNEAQ (reference sequence).

V and J are TRBV30 and TRBJ2-2, with D perhaps given as TRBD1 or TRBD2 (5 bases each). V shed 2 bases and J shed 8 bases, with 18 bases lying between them. The germline V gene has CDR1 GTSNPN and CDR2 SVGIG (reference sequence). CDR3 length: 15 amino acids. Here the CDR3 DNA reads TGTGCCTGGAGTAGACAATGGGGACGGTTAGGGGAGCTGTTTTTT. This codes for CAWSRQWGRLGELFF. The variable domain in full, completed from reference TRBV30 and TRBJ2-2, reads SQTIHQWPATLVQPVGSPLSLECTVEGTSNPNLYWYRQAAGRGLQLLFYSVGIGQISSEVPQNLSASRPQDRQFILSSKKLLLSDSGFYLCAWSRQWGRLGELFFGEGSRLTVL.